This record looks at one T cell receptor (beta chain) sequence and its context. The target antigen is unknown. This sample was included in a study of CD8 T cells in ankylosing spondylitis. The CDR3 length is 16 residues. Germline loops: CDR1 SGHAT, CDR2 FQNNGV. The V gene lost 0 bases and the J gene lost 10 bases, with 20 bases spanning the gap. Quantitative 5'-RACE with molecular barcodes produced the TCR beta libraries. TCRdb reprocessed the 5' RACE reads via MiXCR and lists one record per CDR3 protein. The data show approximately 400,000 distinct CDR3 sequences, 17% seen once. General study results and limits: Ankylosing spondylitis blood seemed to carry a telltale TCR beta motif made of roughly eight highly homologous variants. Matched ankylosing spondylitis synovial fluid reportedly contained a significantly enriched population of disease-linked clones. In reactive arthritis synovial fluid and blood, some motif variants had been reported before. CD8+ disease-linked clones were present at relatively low frequencies in blood.

This sequence originates from a male donor with ankylosing spondylitis. Sequenced material: blood, either unsorted or a sorted T cell fraction (not recorded which). This rearrangement joins TRBV11-2 to TRBJ2-3; D is perhaps TRBD1 (5 bases). In DNA, the CDR3 is TGTGCCAGCAGCTTAGATGATGGGGCATTTCAGGATGCGCAGTATTTT. Protein sequence: CASSLDDGAFQDAQYF.